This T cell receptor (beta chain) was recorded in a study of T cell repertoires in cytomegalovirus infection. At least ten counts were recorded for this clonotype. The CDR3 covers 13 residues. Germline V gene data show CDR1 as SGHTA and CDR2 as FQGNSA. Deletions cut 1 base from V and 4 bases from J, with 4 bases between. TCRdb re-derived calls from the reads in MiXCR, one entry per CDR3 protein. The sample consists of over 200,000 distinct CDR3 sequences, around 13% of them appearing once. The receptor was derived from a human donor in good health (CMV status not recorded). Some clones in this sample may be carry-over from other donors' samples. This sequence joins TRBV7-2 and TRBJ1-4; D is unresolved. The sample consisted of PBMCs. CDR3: CASSLGNNEKLFF. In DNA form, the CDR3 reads TGTGCCAGCAGCTTAGGGAATAATGAAAAACTGTTTTTT. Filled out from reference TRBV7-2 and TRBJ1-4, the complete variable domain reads GAGVSQSPSNKVTEKGKDVELRCDPISGHTALYWYRQSLGQGLEFLIYFQGNSAPDKSGLPSDRFSAERTGGSVSTLTIQRTQQEDSAVYLCASSLGNNEKLFFGSGTQLSVL.